These 9 T cell receptor beta chains share one sample of origin, sequenced in a study of blood T cells in healthy people across ages. Alongside a J-beta primer mix, a sample-barcoded 5' primer served in a second PCR lasting about 7 to 11 cycles. In TCRdb, the 5' RACE reads were re-called with MiXCR into one record per CDR3 protein. Among about 800,000 distinct CDR3 sequences listed, more than 45% were seen once. The sample taken for sequencing was blood. These receptors all stem from a man between 25 and 39 years old in good health.

The rearrangement joins TRBV20-1 to TRBJ1-5; the D is unclear. V dropped 4 bases and J dropped 4 bases, with 11 bases sitting between them. The CDR3 contains 13 residues. The germline gives CDR1 DFQATT, CDR2 SNEGSKA (reference sequence). CDR3 nucleotides: TGCAGTGCTAAGACTGCGGCGAATCAGCCCCAGCATTTT. Translating it yields CSAKTAANQPQHF.

This clonotype has only a few counts. The chain carries TRBV4-1 and TRBJ2-7; TRBD2 matches at 11 bases. Trimming took 1 base from V and 2 from J; bases not matched to a gene: 4. Germline V lookup: CDR1 MGHRA, CDR2 YSYEKL. The CDR3 runs to 16 residues. CDR3: CASSQAGTSGTYEQYF. CDR3 DNA: TGCGCCAGCAGCCAAGCCGGGACTAGCGGAACCTACGAGCAGTACTTC.

This clonotype has more than one count but fewer than ten. The chain recombines TRBV15 with TRBJ2-5, with D possibly being TRBD1 (5 bases). The CDR3 runs 14 residues. The germline V gene has CDR1 LNHNV and CDR2 YYDKDF (reference sequence). Trimming shortened V by 5 bases and J by 4 bases, and 14 bases separated the two germline ends. CDR3 residues: CATSGLRQTETQYF. In DNA, the CDR3 is TGTGCCACCAGCGGATTAAGACAGACAGAGACCCAGTACTTC.

This chain uses TRBV6-6 with TRBJ2-1; TRBD1 matches at 9 bases. The J segment lost 6 bases and the V segment lost 7 bases, leaving 7 bases of the junction unmatched. CDR1 and CDR2 (germline): MNHNY, SVGAGI (reference sequence). This CDR3 contains 14 residues. CDR3 bases: TGTGCCAGCACCAAAGGGACAGGGTCCAATGAGCAGTTCTTC. Protein sequence: CASTKGTGSNEQFF.

This chain links TRBV4-1 with TRBJ2-7; the match to TRBD2 covers 8 bases. V lost 1 base, J lost 4 bases, and 6 bases stayed unmatched. This CDR3 region has 15 residues. In germline, CDR1 is MGHRA, CDR2 YSYEKL. In DNA, the CDR3 is TGCGCCAGCAGCCAAGGGCCAGCGGGAGAATACGAGCAGTACTTC. Encoded protein: CASSQGPAGEYEQYF.

The chain carries TRBV11-2 and TRBJ1-2; a possible D gene is TRBD1 (5 bases). Trimming shortened V by 5 bases and J by 2 bases, and 12 bases separated the two germline ends. Germline values: CDR1 SGHAT, CDR2 FQNNGV. The CDR3 loop spans 14 amino acids. The CDR3 coding sequence is TGTGCCAGCAGCAATGGGTGGGGGAACTATGGCTACACCTTC. Amino acids: CASSNGWGNYGYTF.

The table lists this clonotype with a count of one. The gene calls are TRBV7-6 and TRBJ2-1, with 14 bases fitting TRBD2. This CDR3 is 16 amino acids long. Germline-derived CDR1 and CDR2 are SGHVS and FNYEAQ. Trimming cost V 4 bases and J 8 bases; bases outside gene matches: 7. CDR3 loop: CASSWAGTSGGYEQFF. The CDR3 DNA reads as TGTGCCAGCAGCTGGGCCGGGACTAGCGGGGGATATGAGCAGTTCTTC.

This clonotype came up a few times. This chain uses TRBV2 with TRBJ2-4, with D unclear. CDR3 size: 16 residues. V lost 0 bases and J lost 0, with 9 bases in between. Germline V gene lookup returns CDR1 SNHLY and CDR2 FYNNEI. The chain's CDR3 is CASSEAGTLAKNIQYF. The CDR3 region has the DNA TGTGCCAGCAGTGAAGCAGGCACCCTAGCCAAAAACATTCAGTACTTC. Complete variable domain (other parts from reference TRBV2 and TRBJ2-4): EPEVTQTPSHQVTQMGQEVILRCVPISNHLYFYWYRQILGQKVEFLVSFYNNEISEKSEIFDDQFSVERPDGSNFTLKIRSTKLEDSAMYFCASSEAGTLAKNIQYFGAGTRLSVL.

CDR3 bases: TGTGCCATCAGTGCGGCAACGGGACAGGTCGCCTACGAGCAGTACTTC. Residues: CAISAATGQVAYEQYF. The V and J genes are TRBV10-3 and TRBJ2-7; 8 bases line up with TRBD1. Trimming removed 4 bases from V and 2 bases from J; junction bases left unmatched: 10. Germline V gene lookup returns CDR1 ENHRY and CDR2 SYGVKD. The length of the CDR3 is 16 residues.